These 7 T cell receptor beta chains came from one sample sequenced in a study of blood T cell repertoires in COVID-19. TCRdb's copy holds only in-frame clones and misses some; the assay was immunoSEQ multiplex PCR. This sample has 30,000 or so clones, with approximately 88% found just once. The sequenced sample consisted of peripheral blood. These receptors all come from a woman aged 40 to 55 with active or convalescent COVID-19.

J is TRBJ1-1 and V is TRBV5-1; D unresolved. The CDR3 runs to 14 residues. Germline lookup yields CDR1 SGHRS and CDR2 YFSETQ. Trimming removed 1 base at V and 1 base at J, with 8 bases between. CDR3 in amino acids: CASSLLQQNTEAFF. CDR3 in DNA: TGCGCCAGCAGCTTGTTACAGCAGAACACTGAAGCTTTCTTT. The variable domain in full, completed from reference TRBV5-1 and TRBJ1-1, reads KAGVTQTPRYLIKTRGQQVTLSCSPISGHRSVSWYQQTPGQGLQFLFEYFSETQRNKGNFPGRFSGRQFSNSRSEMNVSTLELGDSALYLCASSLLQQNTEAFFGQGTRLTVV.

The CDR3 region is CATSRQRAGAYNEQFF. Written as DNA, the CDR3 is TGTGCCACCAGCAGACAGAGGGCAGGGGCCTACAATGAGCAGTTCTTC. The chain recombines TRBV15 with TRBJ2-1; a possible D gene is TRBD1 (6 bases). CDR3 length: 16 amino acids. V was cut by 2 bases and J by 2 bases, with 13 bases left in between. Germline V CDR1 and CDR2: LNHNV, YYDKDF (reference sequence). The full variable domain, in which reference TRBV15 and TRBJ2-1 provide the parts outside the CDR3, is DAMVIQNPRYQVTQFGKPVTLSCSQTLNHNVMYWYQQKSSQAPKLLFHYYDKDFNNEADTPDNFQSRRPNTSFCFLDIRSPGLGDTAMYLCATSRQRAGAYNEQFFGPGTRLTVL.

This chain uses TRBV7-8 with TRBJ2-2; D is unclear. The V gene's germline CDR1 is SGHVS and CDR2 FQNEAQ. Trimming cost V 11 bases and J 3 bases, with 16 bases left between them. The CDR3 has 14 residues. This CDR3 reads CACILGPYTGELFF. The CDR3 nucleotides are TGTGCCTGCATCTTAGGGCCCTACACCGGGGAGCTGTTTTTT.

V is TRBV4-2 and J is TRBJ2-3; 11 positions match TRBD2. This CDR3 contains 19 residues. Germline values: CDR1 LGHNA, CDR2 YNFKEQ. V shed 4 bases, J shed 2 bases, and the junction held 14 bases outside the gene matches. For the CDR3, the DNA is TGTGCCAGCAGCCCTTCGTATAGCGGGACTAGCGGTTTCACAGATACGCAGTATTTT. This sequence encodes CASSPSYSGTSGFTDTQYF.

This rearrangement joins TRBV10-3 to TRBJ2-7; D possibly corresponds to TRBD2 (6 bases). The ends were cut back, 10 bases at V and 6 bases at J, with 16 bases in the middle. The CDR3 sequence is 12 residues long. Germline V lookup: CDR1 ENHRY, CDR2 SYGVKD. CDR3 protein: CATGEGDGEQYF. The CDR3 DNA reads as TGTGCCACGGGGGAAGGGGATGGCGAGCAGTACTTC.

This clone was observed a few times. This chain links TRBV27 with TRBJ1-5; 8 bases match TRBD1. The CDR3 extends over 14 amino acids. CDR1 and CDR2 from the germline V gene are MNHEY and SMNVEV (reference sequence). With V trimmed by 6 bases and J by 6 bases, 7 bases remained unmatched. Here the CDR3 DNA reads TGTGCCAGCAGACCACAGGGGGGAAGTCAGCCCCAGCATTTT. Amino acid sequence: CASRPQGGSQPQHF.

This rearrangement joins TRBV7-2 to TRBJ2-5; 10 nucleotides line up with TRBD2. Germline V CDR1 and CDR2: SGHTA, FQGNSA. This CDR3 contains 17 residues. The J segment lost 7 bases and the V segment lost 8 bases, leaving 19 bases of the junction unmatched. The CDR3 nucleotides are TGTGCCAGCGGGCCTGTCCGGACTAGCGGTGGCATGGGGACCCAGTACTTC. It encodes CASGPVRTSGGMGTQYF.